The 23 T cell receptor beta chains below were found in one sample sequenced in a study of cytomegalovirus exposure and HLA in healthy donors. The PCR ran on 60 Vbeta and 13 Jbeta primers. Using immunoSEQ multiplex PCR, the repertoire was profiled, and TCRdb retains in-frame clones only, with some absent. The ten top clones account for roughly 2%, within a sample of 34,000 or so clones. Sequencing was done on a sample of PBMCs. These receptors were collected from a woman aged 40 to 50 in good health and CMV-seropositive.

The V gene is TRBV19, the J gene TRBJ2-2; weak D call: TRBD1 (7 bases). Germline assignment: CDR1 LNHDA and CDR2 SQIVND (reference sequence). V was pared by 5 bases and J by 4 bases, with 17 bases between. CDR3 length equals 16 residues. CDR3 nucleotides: TGTGCCAGTAGTCCCCGGGGGCCAGGGGGCACCGGGGAGCTGTTTTTT. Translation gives CASSPRGPGGTGELFF.

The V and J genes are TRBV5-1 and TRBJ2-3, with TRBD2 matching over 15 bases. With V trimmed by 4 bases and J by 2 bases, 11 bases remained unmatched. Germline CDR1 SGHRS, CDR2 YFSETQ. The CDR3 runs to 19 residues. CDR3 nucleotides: TGCGCCAGCAGCCCGCGGCGCGGACTAGCGGGGGGGAACACAGATACGCAGTATTTT. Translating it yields CASSPRRGLAGGNTDTQYF.

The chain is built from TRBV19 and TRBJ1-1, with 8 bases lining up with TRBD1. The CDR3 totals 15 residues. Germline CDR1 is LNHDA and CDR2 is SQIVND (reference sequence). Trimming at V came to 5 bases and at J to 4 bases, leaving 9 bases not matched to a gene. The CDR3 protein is CASSWARGRITEAFF. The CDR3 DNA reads TGTGCCAGTAGTTGGGCCAGGGGGCGGATCACTGAAGCTTTCTTT. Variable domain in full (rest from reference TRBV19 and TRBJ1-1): DGGITQSPKYLFRKEGQNVTLSCEQNLNHDAMYWYRQDPGQGLRLIYYSQIVNDFQKGDIAEGYSVSREKKESFPLTVTSAQKNPTAFYLCASSWARGRITEAFFGQGTRLTVV.

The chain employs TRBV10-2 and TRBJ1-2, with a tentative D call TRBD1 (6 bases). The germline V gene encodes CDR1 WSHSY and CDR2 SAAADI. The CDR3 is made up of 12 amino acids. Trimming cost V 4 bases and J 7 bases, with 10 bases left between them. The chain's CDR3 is CASSGGGSGYTF. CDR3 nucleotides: TGCGCCAGCAGTGGTGGGGGCTCTGGCTACACCTTC.

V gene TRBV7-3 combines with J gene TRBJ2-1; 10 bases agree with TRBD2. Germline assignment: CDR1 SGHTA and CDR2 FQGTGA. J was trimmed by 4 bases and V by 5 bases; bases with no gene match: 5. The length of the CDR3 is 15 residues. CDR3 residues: CASSPLAGGYNEQFF. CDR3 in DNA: TGTGCCAGCAGCCCCTTAGCGGGGGGTTACAATGAGCAGTTCTTC.

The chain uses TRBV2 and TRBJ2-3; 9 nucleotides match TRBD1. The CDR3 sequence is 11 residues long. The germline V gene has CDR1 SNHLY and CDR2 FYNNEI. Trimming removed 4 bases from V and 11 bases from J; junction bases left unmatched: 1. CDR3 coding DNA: TGTGCCAGCAGTGGACAGGGGGGGCAGTATTTT. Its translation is CASSGQGGQYF.

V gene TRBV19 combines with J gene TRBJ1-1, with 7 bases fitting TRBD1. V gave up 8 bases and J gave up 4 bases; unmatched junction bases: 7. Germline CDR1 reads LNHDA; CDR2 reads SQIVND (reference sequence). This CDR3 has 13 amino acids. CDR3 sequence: CASREGGVTEAFF. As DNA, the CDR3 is TGTGCCAGTCGTGAAGGGGGCGTCACTGAAGCTTTCTTT.

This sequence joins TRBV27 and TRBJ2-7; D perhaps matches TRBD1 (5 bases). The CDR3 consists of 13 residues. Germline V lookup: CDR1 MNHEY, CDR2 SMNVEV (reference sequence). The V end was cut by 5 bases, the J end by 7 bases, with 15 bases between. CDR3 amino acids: CASSLWSAGEQYF. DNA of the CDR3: TGTGCCAGCAGTCTATGGAGCGCAGGGGAGCAGTACTTC.

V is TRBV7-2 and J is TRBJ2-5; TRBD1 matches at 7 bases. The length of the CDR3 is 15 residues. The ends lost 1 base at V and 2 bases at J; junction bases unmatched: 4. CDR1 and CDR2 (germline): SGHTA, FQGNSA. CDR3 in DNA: TGTGCCAGCAGCTTAGGATCGGGACAGCAAGAGACCCAGTACTTC. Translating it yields CASSLGSGQQETQYF. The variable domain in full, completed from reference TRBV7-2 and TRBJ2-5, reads GAGVSQSPSNKVTEKGKDVELRCDPISGHTALYWYRQSLGQGLEFLIYFQGNSAPDKSGLPSDRFSAERTGGSVSTLTIQRTQQEDSAVYLCASSLGSGQQETQYFGPGTRLLVL.

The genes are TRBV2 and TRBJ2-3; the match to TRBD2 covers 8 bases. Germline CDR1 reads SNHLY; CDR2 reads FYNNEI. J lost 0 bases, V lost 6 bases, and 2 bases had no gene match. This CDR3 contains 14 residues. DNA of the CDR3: TGTGCCAGCAGCAGCGGGAGTAGCACAGATACGCAGTATTTT. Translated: CASSSGSSTDTQYF. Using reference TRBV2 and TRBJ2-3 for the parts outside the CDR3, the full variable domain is EPEVTQTPSHQVTQMGQEVILRCVPISNHLYFYWYRQILGQKVEFLVSFYNNEISEKSEIFDDQFSVERPDGSNFTLKIRSTKLEDSAMYFCASSSGSSTDTQYFGPGTRLTVL.

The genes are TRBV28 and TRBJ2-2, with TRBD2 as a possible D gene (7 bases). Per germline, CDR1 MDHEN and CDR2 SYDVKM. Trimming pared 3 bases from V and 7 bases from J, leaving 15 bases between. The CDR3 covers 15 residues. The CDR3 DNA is TGTGCCAGCAGTTTTGGAGGGGGGGCCGTCGGGGAGCTGTTTTTT. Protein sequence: CASSFGGGAVGELFF.

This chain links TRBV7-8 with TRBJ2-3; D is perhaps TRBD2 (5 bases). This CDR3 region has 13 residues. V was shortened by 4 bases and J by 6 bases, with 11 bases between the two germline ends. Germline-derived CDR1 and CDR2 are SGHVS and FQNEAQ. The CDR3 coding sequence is TGTGCCAGCAGCTCGATCGAGGGTGATACGCAGTATTTT. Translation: CASSSIEGDTQYF.

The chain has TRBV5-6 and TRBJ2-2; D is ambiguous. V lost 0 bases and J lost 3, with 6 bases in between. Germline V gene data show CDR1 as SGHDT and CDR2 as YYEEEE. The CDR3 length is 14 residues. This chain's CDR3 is CASSLGHYTGELFF. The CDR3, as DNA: TGTGCCAGCAGCTTGGGACACTACACCGGGGAGCTGTTTTTT.

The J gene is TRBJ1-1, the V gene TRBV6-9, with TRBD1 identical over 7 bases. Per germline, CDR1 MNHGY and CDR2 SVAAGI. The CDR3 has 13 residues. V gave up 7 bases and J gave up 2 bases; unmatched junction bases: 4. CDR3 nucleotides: TGTGCCAGCACGCGACAGGGAAACACTGAAGCTTTCTTT. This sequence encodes CASTRQGNTEAFF.

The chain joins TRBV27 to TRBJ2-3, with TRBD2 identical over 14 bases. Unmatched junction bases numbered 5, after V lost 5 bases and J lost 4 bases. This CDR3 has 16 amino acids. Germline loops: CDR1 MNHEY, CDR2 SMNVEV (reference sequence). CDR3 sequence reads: CASSLGLAGGADTQYF. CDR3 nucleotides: TGTGCCAGCAGTCTCGGACTAGCGGGAGGTGCAGATACGCAGTATTTT.

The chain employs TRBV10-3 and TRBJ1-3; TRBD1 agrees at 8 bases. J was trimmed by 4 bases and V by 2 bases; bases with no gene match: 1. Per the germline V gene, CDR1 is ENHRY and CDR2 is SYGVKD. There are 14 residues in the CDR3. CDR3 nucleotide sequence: TGTGCCATCAGTGAGGCAGGGGGCGGAAACACCATATATTTT. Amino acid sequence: CAISEAGGGNTIYF.

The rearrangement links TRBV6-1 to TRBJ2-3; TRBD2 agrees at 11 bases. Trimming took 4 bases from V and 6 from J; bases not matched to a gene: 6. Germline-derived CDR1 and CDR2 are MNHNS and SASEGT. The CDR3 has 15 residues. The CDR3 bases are TGTGCCAGCAGTGGTAGCGGGGGGGCCACCGATACGCAGTATTTT. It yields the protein CASSGSGGATDTQYF.

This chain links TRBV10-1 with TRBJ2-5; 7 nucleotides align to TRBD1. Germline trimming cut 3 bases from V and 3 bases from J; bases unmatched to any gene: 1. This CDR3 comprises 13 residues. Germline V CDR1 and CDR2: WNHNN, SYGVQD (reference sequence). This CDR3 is CASSDRGKETQYF. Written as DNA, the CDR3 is TGCGCCAGCAGTGACAGGGGGAAAGAGACCCAGTACTTC.

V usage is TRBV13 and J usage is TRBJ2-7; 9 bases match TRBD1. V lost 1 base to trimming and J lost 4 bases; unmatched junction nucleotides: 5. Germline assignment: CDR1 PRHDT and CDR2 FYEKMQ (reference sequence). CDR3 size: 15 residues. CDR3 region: CASSLARGQGYEQYF. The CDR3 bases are TGTGCCAGCAGCTTAGCTCGCGGACAGGGGTACGAGCAGTACTTC.

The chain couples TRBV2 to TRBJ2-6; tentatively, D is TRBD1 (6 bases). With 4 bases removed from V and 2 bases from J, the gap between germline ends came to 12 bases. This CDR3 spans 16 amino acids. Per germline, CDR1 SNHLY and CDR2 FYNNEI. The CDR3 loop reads CASSAGAGTGANVLTF. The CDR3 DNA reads TGTGCCAGCAGTGCAGGGGCGGGCACTGGGGCCAACGTCCTGACTTTC. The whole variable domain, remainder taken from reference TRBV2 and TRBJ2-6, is EPEVTQTPSHQVTQMGQEVILRCVPISNHLYFYWYRQILGQKVEFLVSFYNNEISEKSEIFDDQFSVERPDGSNFTLKIRSTKLEDSAMYFCASSAGAGTGANVLTFGAGSRLTVL.

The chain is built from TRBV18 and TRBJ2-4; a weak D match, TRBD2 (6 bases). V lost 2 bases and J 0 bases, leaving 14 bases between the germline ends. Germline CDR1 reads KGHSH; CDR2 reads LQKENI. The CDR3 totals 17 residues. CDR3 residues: CASSPGMRDRAKNIQYF. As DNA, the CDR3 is TGTGCCAGCTCACCAGGAATGCGGGACCGAGCCAAAAACATTCAGTACTTC.

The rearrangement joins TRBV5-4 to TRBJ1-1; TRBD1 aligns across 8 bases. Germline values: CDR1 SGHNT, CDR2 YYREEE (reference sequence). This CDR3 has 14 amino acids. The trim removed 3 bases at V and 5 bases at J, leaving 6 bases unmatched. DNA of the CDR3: TGTGCCAGCAGCTCGACAGGGGCGGGAACTGAAGCTTTCTTT. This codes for CASSSTGAGTEAFF.

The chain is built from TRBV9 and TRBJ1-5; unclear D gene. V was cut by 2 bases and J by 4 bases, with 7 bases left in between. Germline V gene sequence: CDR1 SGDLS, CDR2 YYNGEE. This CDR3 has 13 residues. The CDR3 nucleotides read TGTGCCAGCAGCGTGGAGGTAAATCAGCCCCAGCATTTT. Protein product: CASSVEVNQPQHF.